This T cell receptor (beta chain) comes out of a study of shared clonotypes between healthy human individuals. This CDR3 region has 16 residues. In germline, CDR1 is SNHLY, CDR2 FYNNEI. Trimming cost V 2 bases and J 8 bases, with 18 bases left between them. With respect to this clone: Its antigen is as yet unknown.

Splitting of each subset's genomic DNA was done evenly across several immunoSEQ plates. Assay: immunoSEQ multiplex PCR; the TCRdb copy retains only in-frame clones and omits some. The data hold about 2.4 million clones, with 80% to 95% observed a single time. Overall study results and limits: Non-shared clonotypes displayed generation probabilities falling below those of clonotypes present in all four donors.

V gene TRBV2 combines with J gene TRBJ1-4, with D unclear. This TCR came from a man in his late teens or twenties in good health. Some clones in this sample may be carry-over from other donors' samples. The sample taken for sequencing was naive CD4+ T cells from PBMCs. The subset is: CD45RA+ positively selected. CDR3 nucleotides: TGTGCCAGCAGTGAAAGGGTGTTCAGCCCTCGAGAAAAACTGTTTTTT. Translated: CASSERVFSPREKLFF.